This T cell receptor beta chain was captured by sequencing in a study of blood T cell repertoires in COVID-19. The overall study: Samples representing acute and convalescent COVID-19 were sourced from the United States, Italy and Spain. Sources were T cells, B-cell-depleted T cells, or PBMCs; the material itself was cDNA or gDNA.

In the original processing: Researchers report that nucleated cell counts were estimated from reference gene primer amplification. The assay was immunoSEQ multiplex PCR, and TCRdb's table has in-frame clones only and misses some. That table furnishes V, J and clone size, whereas the DNA furnished D and trimming. The table includes over 600,000 clones, about 87% detected once. The CDR3 has 14 residues. Trimming removed 4 bases at V and 3 bases at J, with 14 bases between. Germline assignment: CDR1 SGHKS and CDR2 YYEKEE (reference sequence). The gene calls are TRBV5-5 and TRBJ2-7; D might be TRBD2 (5 bases). Sequenced material: peripheral blood. The sequence came from a woman between 18 and 30 years old with acute or convalescent COVID-19. The DNA for the CDR3 is TGTGCCAGCAGCGCGACGGAGGTCCTCTACGAGCAGTACTTC. This gives the protein CASSATEVLYEQYF.